The sequence of this TCR beta chain was determined in a study of CD8 T cells in Susac syndrome. Points from the study as a whole: Only a relatively small number of individuals were included in the TCR sequencing and HLA analysis.

Points on this clonotype: The antigen is unknown.

Roughly 0.45 to 1 ug RNA was reverse transcribed with random hexamers. Each CDR3 protein is one row after TCRdb ran MiXCR on the immunoSEQ multiplex PCR reads. The sample has roughly 140,000 distinct CDR3 sequences; roughly 95% are singletons. The TEMRA cells underwent FACS enrichment, while the CD8+ and CD4+ T cells underwent negative isolation. V lost 6 bases and J lost 8, with 8 bases in between. This CDR3 region has 10 residues. CDR1 SQVTM and CDR2 ANQGSEA come from the germline V gene. The V call is TRBV29-1, the J call TRBJ2-1, with TRBD2 as a possible D gene (5 bases). Sample: CD8+ T cells from PBMCs. The receptor was derived from a human donor with multiple sclerosis. For the CDR3, the DNA is TGCAGCGTGGGCGGGTATGAGCAGTTCTTC. This translates into CSVGGYEQFF.